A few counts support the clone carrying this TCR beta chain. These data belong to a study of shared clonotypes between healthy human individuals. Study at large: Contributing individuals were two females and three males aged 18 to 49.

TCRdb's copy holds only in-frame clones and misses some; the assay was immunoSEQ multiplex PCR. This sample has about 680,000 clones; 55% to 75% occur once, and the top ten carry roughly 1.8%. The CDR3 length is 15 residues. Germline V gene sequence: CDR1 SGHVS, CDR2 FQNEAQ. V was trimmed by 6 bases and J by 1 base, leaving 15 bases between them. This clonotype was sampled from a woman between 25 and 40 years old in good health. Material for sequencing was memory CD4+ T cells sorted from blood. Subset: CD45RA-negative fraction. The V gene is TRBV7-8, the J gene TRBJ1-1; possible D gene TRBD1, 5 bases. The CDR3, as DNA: TGTGCCAGCAGACCGATTTTGGGGGGGAACACTGAAGCTTTCTTT. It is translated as CASRPILGGNTEAFF.